This entry concerns a single T cell receptor beta chain. Trimming took 2 bases from V and 3 from J, leaving 4 bases between them. Germline V gene lookup returns CDR1 MDHEN and CDR2 SYDVKM. The CDR3 has 12 residues. Authors' methods: The assay estimated nucleated cells by amplifying reference gene primers. Assay: immunoSEQ multiplex PCR; the TCRdb copy retains only in-frame clones and omits some. That table is the source of V, J and clone size, and D and trimming were worked out from the DNA. The sample consists of some 97,000 clones, approximately 91% of them appearing once. The data belong to a study of blood T cell repertoires in COVID-19. The overall study: The study drew acute and convalescent COVID-19 samples from the United States, Italy and Spain. The analysed material was cDNA or gDNA that came from T cells, B-cell-depleted T cells, or PBMCs.

The sequencing sample was made of peripheral blood. The gene calls are TRBV28 and TRBJ1-2, with unresolved D. The source is a man aged 55 to 70 with acute or convalescent COVID-19. Here the CDR3 DNA reads TGTGCCAGCAGTTTAGAGTACTATGGCTACACCTTC. This codes for CASSLEYYGYTF.